This TCR beta chain was captured in a study of blood T cell repertoires in COVID-19. Profiled with immunoSEQ multiplex PCR; TCRdb holds only in-frame clones, not every one. The top ten clones hold 15% to 20% of a sample with 200,000 to 250,000 clones, around 84% of them seen once. Germline lookup yields CDR1 SGDLS and CDR2 YYNGEE. This CDR3 contains 15 residues. V lost 3 bases and J 1 base, leaving 13 bases between the germline ends. The sequenced sample consisted of peripheral blood. The sequence was collected from an elderly woman with active or convalescent COVID-19. The chain recombines TRBV9 with TRBJ1-1; D gene ambiguous. As DNA, the CDR3 is TGTGCCAGCAGCGAGACACCCTACCCGAACACTGAAGCTTTCTTT. Translating gives CASSETPYPNTEAFF. Together with reference TRBV9 and TRBJ1-1, the CDR3 gives the full variable domain: DSGVTQTPKHLITATGQRVTLRCSPRSGDLSVYWYQQSLDQGLQFLIQYYNGEERAKGNILERFSAQQFPDLHSELNLSSLELGDSALYFCASSETPYPNTEAFFGQGTRLTVV.